The next 19 T cell receptor beta chains were all read from a single sample in a study of T cell responses to AZD1222 COVID-19 vaccine. Here immunoSEQ multiplex PCR was the method, and the copy in TCRdb shows in-frame clones only, minus some. In the table there are roughly 58,000 clones, roughly 85% of which are singletons. The specimen comprised peripheral blood, sampled on day 0 of MenACWY control vaccination. All receptors derive from an adult in good health.

V usage is TRBV7-6 and J usage is TRBJ2-5; 7 nucleotides agree with TRBD1. Trimming took 5 bases from V and 1 from J; bases not matched to a gene: 7. This CDR3 has 15 amino acids. Germline lookup yields CDR1 SGHVS and CDR2 FNYEAQ. The CDR3 here is CASSPGQDSQETQYF. Here the CDR3 DNA reads TGTGCCAGCAGCCCCGGACAGGATTCCCAAGAGACCCAGTACTTC.

The rearrangement uses TRBV27 and TRBJ2-1; 7 nucleotides line up with TRBD2. V lost 4 bases and J lost 8; bases outside the gene matches: 11. In germline, CDR1 is MNHEY, CDR2 SMNVEV (reference sequence). The CDR3 runs to 15 residues. This CDR3 reads CASSSRRERVDEQFF. The CDR3 DNA reads TGTGCCAGCAGTTCGCGGCGGGAGCGGGTGGATGAGCAGTTCTTC.

The rearrangement links TRBV30 to TRBJ2-2; D ambiguous. The CDR3 is made up of 13 amino acids. V lost 0 bases and J 1 base, leaving 3 bases between the germline ends. Per germline, CDR1 GTSNPN and CDR2 SVGIG (reference sequence). The CDR3 region has the DNA TGTGCCTGGAGTGTAGGGAACACCGGGGAGCTGTTTTTT. It translates to CAWSVGNTGELFF.

The chain combines TRBV6-2 or TRBV6-3 with TRBJ2-7; 11 bases fit TRBD2. CDR3 length: 16 residues. J gave up 7 bases and V 2 bases, and 10 bases lay outside the gene matches. Germline V CDR1 and CDR2: MNHEY, SVGEGT. CDR3 residues: CASSYTTSGKTFEQYF. The CDR3 DNA reads TGTGCCAGCAGTTACACGACTAGCGGGAAGACGTTTGAGCAGTACTTC.

The rearrangement links TRBV9 to TRBJ1-3, with TRBD1 matching 9 bases. This CDR3 is 16 amino acids long. Germline V gene lookup returns CDR1 SGDLS and CDR2 YYNGEE. The V segment lost 0 bases and the J segment 2 bases; nucleotides outside the gene matches: 3. The CDR3 protein is CASSVGRTGAGNTIYF. CDR3 bases: TGTGCCAGCAGCGTAGGGCGGACAGGGGCTGGAAACACCATATATTTT.

The chain uses TRBV29-1 and TRBJ1-5; D is ambiguous. Germline V gene data show CDR1 as SQVTM and CDR2 as ANQGSEA. The CDR3 consists of 14 residues. V was cut by 5 bases and J by 0 bases, with 11 bases left in between. CDR3 bases: TGCAGCGTTTCGTTAAGTGTTAGCAATCAGCCCCAGCATTTT. This encodes CSVSLSVSNQPQHF. Full variable domain (missing parts from reference TRBV29-1 and TRBJ1-5): SAVISQKPSRDICQRGTSLTIQCQVDSQVTMMFWYRQQPGQSLTLIATANQGSEATYESGFVIDKFPISRPNLTFSTLTVSNMSPEDSSIYLCSVSLSVSNQPQHFGDGTRLSIL.

The chain uses TRBV7-8 and TRBJ2-3, with D unclear. CDR1 is SGHVS, CDR2 FQNEAQ, per germline. This CDR3 region has 12 residues. V lost 2 bases to trimming and J lost 2 bases, with 2 bases between them. The CDR3 DNA is TGTGCCAGCAGCTTACTCACAGATACGCAGTATTTT. This codes for CASSLLTDTQYF.

The chain has TRBV28 and TRBJ1-1; D remains ambiguous. CDR1 and CDR2 from the germline V gene are MDHEN and SYDVKM. V lost 10 bases and J lost 0, with 6 bases in between. The CDR3 length is 11 residues. The CDR3 region is CATRMNTEAFF. The CDR3 DNA follows: TGTGCCACCCGAATGAACACTGAAGCTTTCTTT.

This chain joins TRBV6-5 and TRBJ1-2; the D is unclear. With 6 bases removed from V and 7 bases from J, the gap between germline ends came to 12 bases. Germline V lookup: CDR1 MNHEY, CDR2 SVGAGI. This CDR3 is 12 amino acids long. CDR3 protein: CASSLRGIGYTF. The DNA of the CDR3 is TGTGCCAGCAGCCTCCGTGGGATTGGCTACACCTTC.

V and J are TRBV24-1 and TRBJ2-1, with D possibly TRBD2 on 5 matching bases. Germline V gene data show CDR1 as KGHDR and CDR2 as SFDVKD. Trimming pared 10 bases from V and 6 bases from J, leaving 15 bases between. The CDR3 is 13 residues long. In DNA, the CDR3 is TGTGCCACTTCAAGGACTGCCTCCAATGAGCAGTTCTTC. Encoded protein: CATSRTASNEQFF.

V gene TRBV18 combines with J gene TRBJ1-5; tentatively, D is TRBD1 (5 bases). The CDR3 is 15 amino acids. Per the germline V gene, CDR1 is KGHSH and CDR2 is LQKENI. V was trimmed by 3 bases and J by 0 bases, leaving 9 bases between them. In DNA form, the CDR3 reads TGTGCCAGCTCACCGAGGGGTTTTAGCAATCAGCCCCAGCATTTT. Translating it yields CASSPRGFSNQPQHF.

A few counts support this clone. The rearrangement uses TRBV6-4 and TRBJ2-7; a weak D match, TRBD2 (5 bases). V was shortened by 6 bases and J by 5 bases, with 14 bases between the two germline ends. Germline values: CDR1 MRHNA, CDR2 SNTAGT. The CDR3 sequence is 13 residues long. The CDR3 here is CASSTGNSDEQYF. CDR3 coding DNA: TGTGCCAGCAGCACCGGGAACAGCGACGAGCAGTACTTC.

A single count supports this clone. The chain recombines TRBV12-3 or TRBV12-4 with TRBJ1-2; D might be TRBD1 (6 bases). The CDR3 extends over 11 amino acids. V was shortened by 5 bases and J by 7 bases, with 8 bases between the two germline ends. The DNA for the CDR3 is TGTGCCAGCAGTCTCAGGGGTGGCTACACCTTC. Its protein is CASSLRGGYTF.

The chain joins TRBV7-9 to TRBJ2-2, with D perhaps assigned TRBD1 or TRBD2 (5 bases each). The length of the CDR3 is 15 residues. Germline V lookup: CDR1 SEHNR, CDR2 FQNEAQ (reference sequence). V was trimmed by 5 bases and J by 2 bases, leaving 12 bases between them. CDR3 DNA: TGTGCCAGCAGCCCGGTGAGGGGCAACACCGGGGAGCTGTTTTTT. Its translation is CASSPVRGNTGELFF.

The chain recombines TRBV5-6 with TRBJ2-1; maybe TRBD2 (7 bases). V was clipped by 4 bases and J by 9 bases, with 20 bases between them. Germline assignment: CDR1 SGHDT and CDR2 YYEEEE. This CDR3 is 15 amino acids long. CDR3 amino acids: CASSPVVLGGGEQFF. The CDR3 DNA sequence: TGTGCCAGCAGCCCAGTTGTACTAGGGGGGGGTGAGCAGTTCTTC.

Only one count was recorded for this clone. V and J are TRBV6-2 or TRBV6-3 and TRBJ1-4; D is ambiguous. The CDR3 is 15 amino acids. The V end was cut by 0 bases, the J end by 3 bases, with 8 bases between. Germline CDR1 reads MNHEY; CDR2 reads SVGEGT. CDR3 nucleotides: TGTGCCAGCAGTTACTCATCGGTATCTAATGAAAAACTGTTTTTT. Translation gives CASSYSSVSNEKLFF.

This clone appeared once. The chain combines TRBV18 with TRBJ2-1; 7 bases agree with TRBD1. V lost 3 bases to trimming and J lost 2 bases; unmatched junction nucleotides: 16. From germline, CDR1 is KGHSH and CDR2 LQKENI. The CDR3 sequence is 19 residues long. The CDR3 sequence is CASSPATGTADRPYNEQFF. The CDR3 bases are TGTGCCAGCTCACCGGCGACAGGGACCGCGGACCGCCCCTACAATGAGCAGTTCTTC.

V is TRBV24-1 and J is TRBJ2-2; 7 bases are shared with TRBD1. V gave up 7 bases and J gave up 3 bases; unmatched junction bases: 4. The germline CDR1 and CDR2 sequences are KGHDR and SFDVKD. CDR3 size: 14 residues. The CDR3: CATRGTGDTGELFF. CDR3 nucleotides: TGTGCCACCAGAGGAACAGGGGACACCGGGGAGCTGTTTTTT.

The CDR3 coding sequence is TGTGCCAGCAGCGTAGGGGGGCGAATCGATACGCAGTATTTT. Its translation is CASSVGGRIDTQYF. The chain has TRBV9 and TRBJ2-3, with D perhaps matching TRBD1 (6 bases). Germline CDR1 is SGDLS and CDR2 is YYNGEE. The V and J ends lost 0 bases and 6 bases respectively, with 11 bases between them. The CDR3 is 14 residues long.